A single sample gave rise to the 14 T cell receptor beta chains below, sequenced in a study of cytomegalovirus exposure and HLA in healthy donors (TCRdb year 2017). Libraries were built with the immunoSEQ multiplex PCR assay. A mixture of 60 forward primers for TCR Vbeta segments and 13 reverse primers for TCR Jbeta segments was used in the multiplex PCR. Imported from immuneACCESS, the table was reduced by TCRdb to in-frame sequences with V and J called. These copies leave out some clones; in studies compared against another copy, an unresolved V gene accounts for under half, and the cause of the remainder is not known. The sample table contains some 200,000 clones; only one count was recorded for roughly 78% of them. The top ten clones comprise 0.65% of the sample. The sequencing input was PBMCs. The receptors stem from a boy younger than 18 in good health and CMV-seronegative.

The J gene is TRBJ2-1, the V gene TRBV27; 7 nucleotides line up with TRBD2. CDR1 is MNHEY and CDR2 is SMNVEV in the germline V gene (reference sequence). V shed 1 base, J shed 8 bases, and the junction held 14 bases outside the gene matches. This CDR3 spans 17 amino acids. Here the CDR3 DNA reads TGTGCCAGCAGTTTATGGGTAGGGGAGGGCCTGGGGGATGAGCAGTTCTTC. Translated: CASSLWVGEGLGDEQFF.

The rearrangement uses TRBV18 and TRBJ1-1; unclear D gene. The CDR3 is 13 residues long. Germline V gene sequence: CDR1 KGHSH, CDR2 LQKENI. V was cut by 3 bases and J by 0 bases, with 5 bases left in between. The CDR3 region is CASSPPVNTEAFF. DNA for the CDR3: TGTGCCAGCTCACCCCCAGTGAACACTGAAGCTTTCTTT.

This chain uses TRBV5-1 with TRBJ2-1; 7 bases match TRBD1. This CDR3 has 15 amino acids. The V gene's germline CDR1 is SGHRS and CDR2 YFSETQ. V shed 2 bases, J shed 2 bases, and the junction held 4 bases outside the gene matches. CDR3 DNA sequence: TGCGCCAGCAGCTTATCAGGGGGTACCTACAATGAGCAGTTCTTC. Translation: CASSLSGGTYNEQFF.

The chain couples TRBV7-3 to TRBJ2-1; 10 positions agree with TRBD2. Germline CDR1 reads SGHTA; CDR2 reads FQGTGA. The CDR3 covers 18 residues. V lost 1 base and J lost 1; bases outside the gene matches: 7. CDR3 in DNA: TGTGCCAGCAGCTTAAACCCGCTAGCGGGAGAATCCTACAATGAGCAGTTCTTC. It is translated as CASSLNPLAGESYNEQFF. Supplemented by reference TRBV7-3 and TRBJ2-1, the full variable domain reads GAGVSQTPSNKVTEKGKYVELRCDPISGHTALYWYRQSLGQGPEFLIYFQGTGAADDSGLPNDRFFAVRPEGSVSTLKIQRTERGDSAVYLCASSLNPLAGESYNEQFFGPGTRLTVL.

This chain connects TRBV10-3 to TRBJ1-1, with 9 bases matching TRBD1. V was clipped by 4 bases and J by 8 bases; unmatched bases: 11. Looked up from germline, CDR1 is ENHRY and CDR2 is SYGVKD. The CDR3 runs to 15 residues. The CDR3 region has the DNA TGTGCCATCAGTGCGGGACAGGGTTATCAGGGAGAAGCTTTCTTT. Translating gives CAISAGQGYQGEAFF.

The chain links TRBV30 to TRBJ1-3; D may be TRBD1 (5 bases). Deletions cut 7 bases from V and 1 base from J, with 8 bases between. The length of the CDR3 is 12 residues. CDR1 and CDR2 from the germline V gene are GTSNPN and SVGIG (reference sequence). CDR3 coding DNA: TGTGCCTCCAGGGATTCTGGAAACACCATATATTTT. Its protein product is CASRDSGNTIYF.

The rearrangement links TRBV6-5 to TRBJ1-1; D is perhaps TRBD1 (5 bases). Germline assignment: CDR1 MNHEY and CDR2 SVGAGI. This CDR3 has 13 residues. Trimming shortened V by 4 bases and J by 3 bases, and 9 bases separated the two germline ends. CDR3 sequence: CASSSGGDTEAFF. CDR3 bases: TGTGCCAGCAGTTCCGGGGGGGACACTGAAGCTTTCTTT.

Regarding this clone: A junction boundary mismatches the germline segment, possibly from a read error. This sequence joins TRBV7-9 and TRBJ1-1; perhaps TRBD1 as D (5 bases). The CDR3 length is 15 residues. CDR1 SEHNR and CDR2 FQNEAQ come from the germline V gene (reference sequence). CDR3: CSSSLGAVRNTEAFF. CDR3 DNA: TGTTCCAGCAGCTTAGGGGCAGTCAGGAACACTGAAGCTTTCTTT.

The J gene is TRBJ2-5, the V gene TRBV7-9, with D possibly matching TRBD2 (7 bases). Judging by the DNA end, TRBJ2-7 fits better; the J call may be wrong. CDR1 is SEHNR and CDR2 is FQNEAQ in the germline V gene (reference sequence). CDR3 length: 16 amino acids. The CDR3 DNA sequence: TGTGCCAGCAGCTTAGAGGGGGGGCTTTCCTCCTACGAGCAGTACTTC. Its protein product is CASSLEGGLSSYEQYF.

Notes on this clone: The sample has other DNA sequences that encode this CDR3 too. This chain links TRBV5-1 with TRBJ2-6; no clear D. Deletions cut 4 bases from V and 0 bases from J, with 8 bases between. CDR1 and CDR2 from the germline V gene are SGHRS and YFSETQ. This CDR3 region has 15 residues. The CDR3 here is CASSVDGSGANVLTF. CDR3 DNA: TGCGCCAGCAGCGTGGACGGCTCTGGGGCCAACGTCCTGACTTTC.

This clone appeared once. The V and J genes are TRBV19 and TRBJ1-1; 8 bases match TRBD1. The CDR3 totals 17 residues. Germline V gene sequence: CDR1 LNHDA, CDR2 SQIVND (reference sequence). Germline trimming cut 5 bases from V and 1 base from J; bases unmatched to any gene: 12. CDR3 loop: CASSLVDRVSSNTEAFF. The CDR3, as DNA: TGTGCCAGTAGTCTGGTGGACAGGGTAAGTTCGAACACTGAAGCTTTCTTT.

The V and J genes are TRBV18 and TRBJ1-2; 7 bases line up with TRBD1. The J segment lost 7 bases and the V segment lost 1 base, leaving 12 bases of the junction unmatched. The CDR3 spans 16 residues. CDR1 is KGHSH, CDR2 LQKENI, per germline. The CDR3 loop reads CASSPLKGTVIGGYTF. DNA for the CDR3: TGTGCCAGCTCACCACTTAAGGGGACAGTCATTGGTGGCTACACCTTC.

This chain uses TRBV2 with TRBJ1-3, with 9 bases fitting TRBD1. Germline V CDR1 and CDR2: SNHLY, FYNNEI. Trimming took 9 bases from V and 0 from J; bases not matched to a gene: 3. This CDR3 contains 14 residues. CDR3 amino acids: CARGQGGSGNTIYF. CDR3 coding DNA: TGTGCCAGGGGACAGGGTGGCTCTGGAAACACCATATATTTT.

The chain carries TRBV19 and TRBJ2-3; D unclear. Germline V gene lookup returns CDR1 LNHDA and CDR2 SQIVND (reference sequence). Deletions cut 5 bases from V and 1 base from J, with 4 bases between. The CDR3 totals 12 residues. CDR3 sequence: CASSQGTDTQYF. The CDR3 DNA follows: TGTGCCAGTAGTCAGGGCACAGATACGCAGTATTTT.